This entry lists 17 T cell receptor beta chains sequenced from one sample in a study of OX40 agonist ivuxolimab in advanced cancers. Only in-frame clones appear in the TCRdb table, and some are missing; sequencing was by immunoSEQ multiplex PCR. The sample lists 60,000 or so clones; approximately 82% were seen once. The specimen was CD4+ or CD8+ T cells sorted from blood, collected in a trial of the OX40 agonist ivuxolimab. Source of these receptors: an adult with an advanced solid tumor such as melanoma, head and neck, liver or kidney cancer.

This chain connects TRBV4-1 to TRBJ1-2; maybe TRBD1 (5 bases). The ends were cut back, 1 base at V and 4 bases at J, with 10 bases in the middle. The CDR3 is made up of 14 amino acids. The germline V gene encodes CDR1 MGHRA and CDR2 YSYEKL. The CDR3 DNA follows: TGCGCCAGCAGCCAAGCCAGGGTAGGCTATGGCTACACCTTC. Translating gives CASSQARVGYGYTF.

The chain uses TRBV7-6 and TRBJ2-5; D might be TRBD2 (6 bases). Trimming took 5 bases from V and 11 from J, leaving 24 bases between them. The germline gives CDR1 SGHVS, CDR2 FNYEAQ. The CDR3 contains 15 residues. DNA for the CDR3: TGTGCCAGCAGCCTGGATGCCCCCACGGCGGGGAGGCAGTACTTC. Amino acid sequence: CASSLDAPTAGRQYF.

The rearrangement uses TRBV18 and TRBJ1-4; 9 nucleotides agree with TRBD1. Germline CDR1 KGHSH, CDR2 LQKENI. V shed 3 bases, J shed 7 bases, and the junction held 9 bases outside the gene matches. The CDR3 length is 16 residues. This CDR3 reads CASSPLGTGNGEKLFF. CDR3 nucleotides: TGTGCCAGCTCACCCCTCGGGACAGGGAACGGTGAAAAACTGTTTTTT.

V and J are TRBV18 and TRBJ2-2; D gene uncertain. CDR1 KGHSH and CDR2 LQKENI come from the germline V gene. The V gene lost 10 bases and the J gene lost 2 bases, with 14 bases spanning the gap. This CDR3 contains 14 residues. The CDR3 DNA sequence: TGTGCCACCTTTACGGGTTTTAACACCGGGGAGCTGTTTTTT. Protein sequence: CATFTGFNTGELFF.

The chain couples TRBV2 to TRBJ1-1, with D perhaps matching TRBD1 (5 bases). Germline V gene lookup returns CDR1 SNHLY and CDR2 FYNNEI. V shed 8 bases and J shed 3 bases, with 7 bases lying between them. The CDR3 sequence is 11 residues long. The CDR3 loop reads CASRGHTEAFF. The CDR3, as DNA: TGTGCCAGCCGGGGCCACACTGAAGCTTTCTTT.

This clone has more than one count but fewer than ten. V usage is TRBV7-8 and J usage is TRBJ1-4; tentative D call: TRBD1 (5 bases). CDR1 and CDR2 (germline): SGHVS, FQNEAQ. V lost 2 bases and J lost 0, with 13 bases in between. This CDR3 has 17 amino acids. In DNA, the CDR3 is TGTGCCAGCAGCTTAAAGAGACAGATGGCAACTAATGAAAAACTGTTTTTT. As protein: CASSLKRQMATNEKLFF.

The J gene is TRBJ2-7, the V gene TRBV27; tentatively, D is TRBD1 (5 bases). The germline CDR1 and CDR2 sequences are MNHEY and SMNVEV (reference sequence). The CDR3 loop spans 13 amino acids. Trimming took 8 bases from V and 4 from J, leaving 15 bases between them. DNA for the CDR3: TGTGCCAGCGCAAAGGCAGGGCGATACGAGCAGTACTTC. Amino acids: CASAKAGRYEQYF.

The rearrangement joins TRBV18 to TRBJ1-5, with D unresolved. Germline V gene lookup returns CDR1 KGHSH and CDR2 LQKENI. CDR3 length equals 17 residues. V lost 4 bases to trimming and J lost 0 bases, with 16 bases between them. CDR3 protein: CASSLAAPMASNQPQHF. The CDR3 DNA sequence: TGTGCCAGCTCACTCGCGGCCCCCATGGCTAGCAATCAGCCCCAGCATTTT.

The rearrangement joins TRBV28 to TRBJ2-7, with 8 bases that match TRBD1. CDR3 length: 15 residues. V dropped 6 bases and J dropped 0; count of bases not matched to a gene: 7. Germline assignment: CDR1 MDHEN and CDR2 SYDVKM. The CDR3 bases are TGTGCCAGCAGAAGTTCCAGGGGGCCCTCCTACGAGCAGTACTTC. This encodes CASRSSRGPSYEQYF.

The chain couples TRBV4-1 to TRBJ1-1; 8 bases align to TRBD1. The ends lost 0 bases at V and 7 bases at J; junction bases unmatched: 10. The germline V gene has CDR1 MGHRA and CDR2 YSYEKL. The CDR3 covers 16 residues. DNA of the CDR3: TGCGCCAGCAGCCAAGATGAGGGCAGGGGGCGGAATGAAGCTTTCTTT. Protein sequence: CASSQDEGRGRNEAFF.

This clone was picked up a small number of times. This rearrangement joins TRBV7-3 to TRBJ2-5; 7 positions agree with TRBD1. CDR1 and CDR2 from the germline V gene are SGHTA and FQGTGA. V lost 5 bases, J lost 5 bases, and 5 bases stayed unmatched. This CDR3 has 13 residues. The CDR3 DNA is TGTGCCAGCAGCCGACAGGGCGAGGAGACCCAGTACTTC. Its translation: CASSRQGEETQYF.

This clone has just one count. This chain uses TRBV7-2 with TRBJ2-7, with D maybe TRBD1 (6 bases). Per the germline V gene, CDR1 is SGHTA and CDR2 is FQGNSA. This CDR3 comprises 15 residues. The germline V and J ends were trimmed by 3 bases and 0 bases, with 12 bases remaining between them. In DNA form, the CDR3 reads TGTGCCAGCAGCTTTCAGGGGACGTTCTCCTACGAGCAGTACTTC. Encoded protein: CASSFQGTFSYEQYF.

The chain links TRBV20-1 to TRBJ2-7, with no clear D. The CDR3 length is 11 residues. CDR1 DFQATT and CDR2 SNEGSKA come from the germline V gene (reference sequence). With 3 bases removed from V and 4 bases from J, the gap between germline ends came to 7 bases. The CDR3 spells CSASDQYEQYF. The CDR3 region has the DNA TGCAGTGCTAGTGACCAGTACGAGCAGTACTTC.

The gene calls are TRBV6-5 and TRBJ2-2; no reliable D call. Germline CDR1 MNHEY, CDR2 SVGAGI. The CDR3 is made up of 15 amino acids. Trimming cost V 5 bases and J 3 bases, with 13 bases left between them. The CDR3 DNA is TGTGCCAGCAGTCACCCCTACCCTCACACCGGGGAGCTGTTTTTT. This encodes CASSHPYPHTGELFF.

The chain recombines TRBV28 with TRBJ1-5, with D perhaps matching TRBD1 (6 bases). The germline CDR1 and CDR2 sequences are MDHEN and SYDVKM. The germline V and J ends were trimmed by 6 bases and 3 bases, with 12 bases remaining between them. The CDR3 covers 14 residues. The CDR3 is CASRPQGFNQPQHF. The CDR3 nucleotides are TGTGCCAGCAGACCACAGGGTTTCAATCAGCCCCAGCATTTT.

The rearrangement links TRBV29-1 to TRBJ1-3, with D uncertain. CDR3 length: 12 residues. In germline, CDR1 is SQVTM, CDR2 ANQGSEA. V was pared by 5 bases and J by 3 bases, with 8 bases between. CDR3: CSVRQDGNTIYF. In nucleotides, the CDR3 is TGCAGCGTTAGGCAGGATGGAAACACCATATATTTT.

There are a few counts of this clone. The CDR3: CASSQDGYGYTF. CDR3 nucleotide sequence: TGCGCCAGCAGCCAAGACGGCTATGGCTACACCTTC. The chain employs TRBV4-3 and TRBJ1-2; D gene unclear. V shed 0 bases and J shed 4 bases, with 3 bases lying between them. The CDR3 sequence is 12 residues long. Germline assignment: CDR1 LGHNA and CDR2 YSLEER.